Presented here are 27 T cell receptor beta chains from one specimen sequenced in a study of blood T cell repertoires in COVID-19. Sequencing used immunoSEQ multiplex PCR; TCRdb keeps in-frame clones, though not all of them. The data contain about 320,000 clones, 85% of them singletons. Sequenced material: PBMCs or T cells enriched from blood (not recorded which). All receptors come from a woman aged 30 to 39 who had been exposed to COVID-19.

The rearrangement joins TRBV4-1 to TRBJ2-5; a weak D match, TRBD2 (6 bases). With 0 bases removed from V and 4 bases from J, the gap between germline ends came to 18 bases. CDR1 and CDR2 (germline): MGHRA, YSYEKL. This CDR3 contains 17 residues. The CDR3 loop is CASSQDLSRRAGETQYF. CDR3 nucleotide sequence: TGCGCCAGCAGCCAAGACTTGTCACGTCGAGCGGGAGAGACCCAGTACTTC.

The gene calls are TRBV3-1 (or the pseudogene TRBV3-2) and TRBJ2-5; perhaps TRBD2 as D (5 bases). Germline loops: CDR1 LGHDT, CDR2 YNNKEL (reference sequence). This CDR3 comprises 13 residues. Trimming left V 5 bases short and J 5 bases short, with 12 bases between. The CDR3, as DNA: TGTGCCAGCAGCAGAGGGTTGGTTGAGACCCAGTACTTC. It translates to CASSRGLVETQYF.

This clone was seen once. V and J are TRBV10-3 and TRBJ2-7; D gene unclear. V lost 4 bases, J lost 3 bases, and 7 bases lay in between. This CDR3 has 12 residues. The germline CDR1 and CDR2 sequences are ENHRY and SYGVKD. The CDR3 DNA sequence: TGTGCCATCAGTGGACAAGACTACGAGCAGTACTTC. Translating gives CAISGQDYEQYF.

In its sample, this clone was seen once. The CDR3 protein is CAWTPGLAYNEQFF. Here the CDR3 DNA reads TGTGCCTGGACTCCGGGACTAGCCTACAATGAGCAGTTCTTC. This chain joins TRBV30 and TRBJ2-1, with 8 nucleotides matching TRBD2. CDR1 GTSNPN and CDR2 SVGIG come from the germline V gene (reference sequence). The CDR3 is 14 residues long. Losses at the gene ends were 4 bases for V and 2 bases for J; bases not matched to a gene: 4.

The chain joins TRBV21-1 to TRBJ2-7; TRBD2, the D gene given by the table, was not confirmed from the DNA. TRBV21-1 is noted as a pseudogene. This CDR3 region has 13 residues. DNA of the CDR3: TGTGCCAGCAGCCCTTGGTGGGGAGGCGAGCAGTACTTC. Protein sequence: CASSPWWGGEQYF.

The V gene is TRBV28, the J gene TRBJ2-7; TRBD1 matches 7 bases. The CDR3 length is 13 residues. Trimming took 6 bases from V and 12 from J; bases not matched to a gene: 14. Looked up from germline, CDR1 is MDHEN and CDR2 is SYDVKM. CDR3 region: CASSLETGKGMYF. Written as DNA, the CDR3 is TGTGCCAGCAGCCTAGAGACAGGGAAAGGAATGTACTTC.

This chain connects TRBV9 to TRBJ2-1; D is uncertain. CDR1 SGDLS and CDR2 YYNGEE come from the germline V gene. The CDR3 is 17 amino acids. V was shortened by 3 bases and J by 1 base, with 17 bases between the two germline ends. The CDR3 reads CASSASGAGPSYNEQFF. CDR3 nucleotide sequence: TGTGCCAGCAGCGCCAGTGGTGCAGGTCCTTCCTACAATGAGCAGTTCTTC. Supplemented by reference TRBV9 and TRBJ2-1, the full variable domain reads DSGVTQTPKHLITATGQRVTLRCSPRSGDLSVYWYQQSLDQGLQFLIQYYNGEERAKGNILERFSAQQFPDLHSELNLSSLELGDSALYFCASSASGAGPSYNEQFFGPGTRLTVL.

The V and J genes are TRBV4-2 and TRBJ2-5, with 8 positions matching TRBD2. The length of the CDR3 is 18 residues. CDR1 and CDR2 from the germline V gene are LGHNA and YNFKEQ. V was clipped by 0 bases and J by 2 bases; unmatched bases: 11. This chain's CDR3 is CASSQDARGGPAQETQYF. The CDR3 coding sequence is TGTGCCAGCAGCCAAGACGCCCGGGGGGGGCCGGCACAAGAGACCCAGTACTTC.

This clone appeared a few times. The chain is built from TRBV27 and TRBJ1-6; 10 bases are shared with TRBD1. The CDR3 totals 17 residues. The V gene end was trimmed by 5 bases and the J gene end by 5 bases; junction bases not matched to a gene: 9. Germline CDR1 MNHEY, CDR2 SMNVEV (reference sequence). CDR3: CASSPRQGAEDNSPLHF. CDR3 bases: TGTGCCAGCAGTCCAAGACAGGGGGCCGAGGATAATTCACCCCTCCACTTT.

V and J are TRBV7-8 and TRBJ1-2; D is undetermined. The CDR3 contains 15 residues. Germline CDR1 SGHVS, CDR2 FQNEAQ. V was shortened by 1 base and J by 1 base, with 10 bases between the two germline ends. The CDR3 reads CASSLVGGINYGYTF. CDR3 coding DNA: TGTGCCAGCAGCTTAGTCGGAGGGATTAACTATGGCTACACCTTC.

The V and J genes are TRBV7-9 and TRBJ1-2; TRBD1 matches at 8 bases. The CDR3 has 14 residues. Germline V CDR1 and CDR2: SEHNR, FQNEAQ (reference sequence). J gave up 4 bases and V 5 bases, and 6 bases lay outside the gene matches. The CDR3 loop is CASSGTGTGYGYTF. The CDR3 DNA sequence: TGTGCCAGCAGCGGAACCGGGACAGGCTATGGCTACACCTTC.

CDR3 bases: TGTGCCAGCAGTTGGAGGGATACGCAGTATTTT. Amino acid sequence: CASSWRDTQYF. The gene calls are TRBV2 and TRBJ2-3; possible D gene TRBD2, 5 bases. Germline V gene lookup returns CDR1 SNHLY and CDR2 FYNNEI. The CDR3 runs to 11 residues. Trimming stripped 5 bases from V and 6 bases from J, with 6 bases between.

The chain recombines TRBV27 with TRBJ2-7; TRBD1 agrees at 9 bases. Germline-derived CDR1 and CDR2 are MNHEY and SMNVEV (reference sequence). Trimming removed 4 bases from V and 3 bases from J; junction bases left unmatched: 4. The CDR3 is 14 residues long. The CDR3 reads CASSSPGQGYEQYF. CDR3 DNA sequence: TGTGCCAGCAGTTCACCGGGACAGGGCTACGAGCAGTACTTC.

This clone appeared a few times. The gene calls are TRBV7-9 and TRBJ2-3, with 9 positions matching TRBD1. Per the germline V gene, CDR1 is SEHNR and CDR2 is FQNEAQ (reference sequence). Unmatched junction bases numbered 5, after V lost 0 bases and J lost 4 bases. The CDR3 is 16 residues long. The CDR3 DNA reads as TGTGCCAGCAGCTTAGCGCGGACAGGGGTGGCAGATACGCAGTATTTT. Translated: CASSLARTGVADTQYF.

This clone was counted between two and nine times. The chain combines TRBV21-1 with TRBJ2-7; the table names TRBD1, a call not compared with the DNA. TRBV21-1 represents a pseudogene. This CDR3 region has 21 residues. The CDR3: CASSKTKNGTLNYKGAYEQYF. The CDR3 nucleotides read TGTGCCAGCAGCAAGACGAAAAACGGGACACTCAACTACAAAGGGGCCTACGAGCAGTACTTC.

The sample holds one count of this clone. The same CDR3 can be traced to other DNA sequences in this sample. The chain combines TRBV10-3 with TRBJ1-1; D may be TRBD1 (5 bases). The V gene lost 2 bases and the J gene lost 1 base, with 5 bases spanning the gap. The CDR3 sequence is 13 residues long. Germline-derived CDR1 and CDR2 are ENHRY and SYGVKD. The CDR3 sequence is CAISEDRNTEAFF. The CDR3 DNA is TGTGCCATCAGTGAGGACAGGAACACTGAAGCTTTCTTT.

The chain couples TRBV27 to TRBJ1-6; the D is unclear. This CDR3 contains 17 residues. V lost 0 bases and J 0 bases, leaving 9 bases between the germline ends. Germline V lookup: CDR1 MNHEY, CDR2 SMNVEV (reference sequence). The CDR3, as DNA: TGTGCCAGCAGTTTATCTTTTGGGAGCTCCTATAATTCACCCCTCCACTTT. Translating gives CASSLSFGSSYNSPLHF.

This clone was observed a handful of times. The V gene is TRBV3-1 (or the pseudogene TRBV3-2), the J gene TRBJ2-1; maybe TRBD1 (6 bases). This CDR3 spans 14 amino acids. V was trimmed by 4 bases and J by 4 bases, leaving 11 bases between them. The germline V gene encodes CDR1 LGHDT and CDR2 YNNKEL (reference sequence). DNA of the CDR3: TGTGCCAGCAGCCCTCGGACAGTATACAATGAGCAGTTCTTC. Translating it yields CASSPRTVYNEQFF.

V is TRBV9 and J is TRBJ1-6, with D tentatively TRBD1 (5 bases). V was clipped by 0 bases and J by 5 bases, with 9 bases between them. CDR3 length equals 15 residues. In germline, CDR1 is SGDLS, CDR2 YYNGEE. This CDR3 is CASSVGTNHNSPLHF. The DNA for the CDR3 is TGTGCCAGCAGCGTAGGGACAAACCATAATTCACCCCTCCACTTT.

This rearrangement joins TRBV19 to TRBJ1-1; 12 bases match TRBD1. The CDR3 runs 17 residues. The ends lost 7 bases at V and 5 bases at J; junction bases unmatched: 14. Looked up from germline, CDR1 is LNHDA and CDR2 is SQIVND (reference sequence). Here the CDR3 reads CASTRWGTGGSNTEAFF. CDR3 DNA: TGTGCCAGTACCCGGTGGGGGACAGGGGGCAGTAATACTGAAGCTTTCTTT. The full variable domain, its missing parts supplied by reference TRBV19 and TRBJ1-1, is DGGITQSPKYLFRKEGQNVTLSCEQNLNHDAMYWYRQDPGQGLRLIYYSQIVNDFQKGDIAEGYSVSREKKESFPLTVTSAQKNPTAFYLCASTRWGTGGSNTEAFFGQGTRLTVV.

The rearrangement links TRBV27 to TRBJ1-5; D call uncertain. With 6 bases removed from V and 0 bases from J, the gap between germline ends came to 12 bases. Germline CDR1 reads MNHEY; CDR2 reads SMNVEV (reference sequence). The CDR3 sequence is 15 residues long. CDR3 DNA sequence: TGTGCCAGCAGCCTCGGGAGTTATAGCAATCAGCCCCAGCATTTT. Protein product: CASSLGSYSNQPQHF.

Only one count was recorded for this clone. The gene calls are TRBV18 and TRBJ1-3; TRBD1 matches 9 bases. Germline loops: CDR1 KGHSH, CDR2 LQKENI. The CDR3 has 14 amino acids. J was trimmed by 3 bases and V by 7 bases; bases with no gene match: 4. The CDR3 sequence is CASFLDRGGNTIYF. The DNA of the CDR3 is TGTGCCAGCTTTCTGGACAGGGGTGGAAACACCATATATTTT.

The rearrangement links TRBV7-3 to TRBJ2-2; tentative D call: TRBD1 (6 bases). The ends were cut back, 3 bases at V and 2 bases at J, with 7 bases in the middle. There are 14 residues in the CDR3. CDR1 and CDR2 from the germline V gene are SGHTA and FQGTGA. CDR3 DNA sequence: TGTGCCAGCAGCTTGGACAGAAACACCGGGGAGCTGTTTTTT. The encoded protein is CASSLDRNTGELFF.

This sequence joins TRBV2 and TRBJ2-7, with D hard to call. The CDR3 spans 15 residues. CDR1 is SNHLY, CDR2 FYNNEI, per germline. V dropped 3 bases and J dropped 0 bases, with 12 bases sitting between them. CDR3 protein: CASSETSRSSYEQYF. CDR3 nucleotides: TGTGCCAGCAGTGAGACGTCCCGGAGCTCCTACGAGCAGTACTTC.

This clone was seen only once. This chain links TRBV5-4 with TRBJ2-7; a weak D match, TRBD2 (5 bases). CDR3 length equals 16 residues. V lost 4 bases and J lost 0, with 17 bases in between. Per germline, CDR1 SGHNT and CDR2 YYREEE (reference sequence). The CDR3 DNA sequence: TGTGCCAGCAGCCCTGCCGGGGTGCGTAACTCCTACGAGCAGTACTTC. Encoded protein: CASSPAGVRNSYEQYF.

The gene calls are TRBV6-2 or TRBV6-3 and TRBJ2-7; D not certain. The CDR3 contains 15 residues. Trimming shortened V by 2 bases and J by 4 bases, and 15 bases separated the two germline ends. Per the germline V gene, CDR1 is MNHEY and CDR2 is SVGEGT. The CDR3 loop reads CASSYGAKPTYEQYF. CDR3 DNA: TGTGCCAGCAGTTACGGCGCTAAACCGACTTACGAGCAGTACTTC.

This chain links TRBV11-3 with TRBJ2-7, with 10 bases lining up with TRBD2. Losses at the gene ends were 2 bases for V and 6 bases for J; bases not matched to a gene: 4. The CDR3 runs 14 residues. Germline loops: CDR1 SGHNT, CDR2 YENEEA. Written as DNA, the CDR3 is TGTGCCAGCAGCTTACTAGCGGGAGCGGGCGAGCAGTACTTC. It specifies CASSLLAGAGEQYF.